This TCR beta chain was retrieved from a study of blood T cell repertoires in COVID-19. Adults between about 18 and 89 years of age took part from 20 to 25 US areas. Clinical histories supplied by participants themselves formed the basis of cohort assignment. In Cohort 3, a recovered donor had either two negative PCRs, clearance, or symptom resolution. Profiled with immunoSEQ multiplex PCR; TCRdb holds only in-frame clones, not every one. The profile shows roughly 180,000 clones, more than 70% of them singletons. Germline CDR1 reads SNHLY; CDR2 reads FYNNEI. V lost 7 bases and J lost 7; bases outside the gene matches: 5. This CDR3 spans 13 amino acids.

Input material: PBMCs or T cells enriched from blood (not recorded which). The clonotype was recovered from a woman in her thirties who had recovered from COVID-19. This chain connects TRBV2 to TRBJ1-2; 11 positions agree with TRBD1. The CDR3 spells CASIPDRGLGYTF. The CDR3 nucleotides read TGTGCCAGCATCCCGGACAGGGGGCTTGGCTACACCTTC.